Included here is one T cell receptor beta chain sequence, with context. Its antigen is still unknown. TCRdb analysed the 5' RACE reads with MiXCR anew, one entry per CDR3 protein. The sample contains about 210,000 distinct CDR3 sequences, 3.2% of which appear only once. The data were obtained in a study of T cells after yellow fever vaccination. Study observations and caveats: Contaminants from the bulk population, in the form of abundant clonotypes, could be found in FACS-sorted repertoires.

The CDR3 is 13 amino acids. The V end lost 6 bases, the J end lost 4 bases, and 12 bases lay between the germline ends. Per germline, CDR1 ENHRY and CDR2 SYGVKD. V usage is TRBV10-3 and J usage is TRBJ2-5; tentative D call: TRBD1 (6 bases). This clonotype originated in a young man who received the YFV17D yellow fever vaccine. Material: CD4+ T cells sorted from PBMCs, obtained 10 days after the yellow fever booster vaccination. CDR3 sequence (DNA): TGTGCCATCAGCCCTTCAGGGGCAGAGACCCAGTACTTC. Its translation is CAISPSGAETQYF.